The subject of this entry is one T cell receptor (beta chain). These data belong to a study of T cell changes during pregnancy in multiple sclerosis. Sequencing was performed with immunoSEQ multiplex PCR; in TCRdb, only in-frame clones are kept and a portion is missing. Among approximately 25,000 clones listed, around nine tenths were seen once. This sample comprised CD4+ T cells from peripheral blood mononuclear cells, obtained in the first trimester of pregnancy. The TCR was taken from a female donor in good health, enrolled as a control in a pregnancy study.

The CDR3 sequence: CASSPRLGGEQYF. CDR3 nucleotides: TGTGCCAGCAGCCCGAGACTGGGGGGCGAGCAGTACTTC. The J gene is TRBJ2-7, the V gene TRBV5-6; D may be TRBD2 (6 bases). The CDR3 has 13 amino acids. CDR1 is SGHDT and CDR2 is YYEEEE in the germline V gene. The V and J ends lost 4 bases and 6 bases respectively, with 14 bases between them.